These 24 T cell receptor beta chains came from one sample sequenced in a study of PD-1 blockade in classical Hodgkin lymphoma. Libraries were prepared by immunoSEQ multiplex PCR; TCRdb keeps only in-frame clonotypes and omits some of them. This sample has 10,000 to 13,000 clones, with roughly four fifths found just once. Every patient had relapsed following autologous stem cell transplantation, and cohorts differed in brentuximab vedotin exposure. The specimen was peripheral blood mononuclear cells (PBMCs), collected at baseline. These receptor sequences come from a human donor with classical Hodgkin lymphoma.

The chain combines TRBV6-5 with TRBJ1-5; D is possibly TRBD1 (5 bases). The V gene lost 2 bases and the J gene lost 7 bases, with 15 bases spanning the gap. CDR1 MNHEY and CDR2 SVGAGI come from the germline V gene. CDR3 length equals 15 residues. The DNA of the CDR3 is TGTGCCAGCAGTTACGTGTCAGGGACGGGCCAGCCCCAGCATTTT. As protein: CASSYVSGTGQPQHF.

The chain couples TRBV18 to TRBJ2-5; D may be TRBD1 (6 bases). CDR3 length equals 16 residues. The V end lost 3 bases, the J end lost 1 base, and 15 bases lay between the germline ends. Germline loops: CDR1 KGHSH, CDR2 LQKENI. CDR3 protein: CASSPYSGQSQETQYF. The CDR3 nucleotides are TGTGCCAGCTCACCGTACTCCGGACAGTCCCAAGAGACCCAGTACTTC. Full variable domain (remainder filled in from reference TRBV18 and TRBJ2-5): NAGVMQNPRHLVRRRGQEARLRCSPMKGHSHVYWYRQLPEEGLKFMVYLQKENIIDESGMPKERFSAEFPKEGPSILRIQQVVRGDSAAYFCASSPYSGQSQETQYFGPGTRLLVL.

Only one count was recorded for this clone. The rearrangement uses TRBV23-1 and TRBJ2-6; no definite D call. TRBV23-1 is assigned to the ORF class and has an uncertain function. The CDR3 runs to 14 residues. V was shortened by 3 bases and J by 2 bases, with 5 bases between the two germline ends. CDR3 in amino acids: CASSHLPGANVLTF. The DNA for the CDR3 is TGCGCCAGCAGTCACCTTCCTGGGGCCAACGTCCTGACTTTC.

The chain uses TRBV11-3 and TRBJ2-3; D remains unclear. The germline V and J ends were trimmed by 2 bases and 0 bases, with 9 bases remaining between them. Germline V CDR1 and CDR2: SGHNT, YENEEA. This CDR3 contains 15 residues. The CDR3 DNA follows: TGTGCCAGCAGCTTATTGTTAACTAGCACAGATACGCAGTATTTT. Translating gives CASSLLLTSTDTQYF.

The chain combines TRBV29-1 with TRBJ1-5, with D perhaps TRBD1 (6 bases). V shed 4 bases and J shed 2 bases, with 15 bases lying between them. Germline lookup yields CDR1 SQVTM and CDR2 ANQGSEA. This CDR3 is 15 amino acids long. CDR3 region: CSVVLGADRNQPQHF. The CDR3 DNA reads TGCAGCGTTGTATTGGGGGCCGATCGCAATCAGCCCCAGCATTTT.

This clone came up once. The CDR3 here is CASSLRSGVSGELFF. The CDR3 coding sequence is TGCGCCAGCAGCCTGCGAAGCGGGGTCTCCGGGGAGCTGTTTTTT. The chain couples TRBV5-1 to TRBJ2-2; 7 bases map to TRBD2. Looked up from germline, CDR1 is SGHRS and CDR2 is YFSETQ. This CDR3 comprises 15 residues. Trimming took 4 bases from V and 6 from J; bases not matched to a gene: 9.

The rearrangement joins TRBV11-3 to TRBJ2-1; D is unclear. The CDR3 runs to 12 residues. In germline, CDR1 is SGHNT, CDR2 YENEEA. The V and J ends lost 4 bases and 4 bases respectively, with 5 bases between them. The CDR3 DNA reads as TGTGCCAGCAGCTCCTATTACAATGAGCAGTTCTTC. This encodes CASSSYYNEQFF.

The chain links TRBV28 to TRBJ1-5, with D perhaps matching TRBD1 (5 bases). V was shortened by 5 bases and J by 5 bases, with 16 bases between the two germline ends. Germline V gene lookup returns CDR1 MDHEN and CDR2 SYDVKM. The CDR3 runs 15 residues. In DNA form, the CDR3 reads TGTGCCAGCAGTCCGCCCAGGGCAGGTTATCAGCCCCAGCATTTT. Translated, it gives CASSPPRAGYQPQHF.

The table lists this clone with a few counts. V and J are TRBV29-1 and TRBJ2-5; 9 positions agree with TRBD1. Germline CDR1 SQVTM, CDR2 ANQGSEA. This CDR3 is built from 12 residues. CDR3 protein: CSTGQGAETQYF. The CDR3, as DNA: TGCAGTACGGGACAGGGAGCAGAGACCCAGTACTTC. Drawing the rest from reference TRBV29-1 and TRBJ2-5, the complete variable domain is SAVISQKPSRDICQRGTSLTIQCQVDSQVTMMFWYRQQPGQSLTLIATANQGSEATYESGFVIDKFPISRPNLTFSTLTVSNMSPEDSSIYLCSTGQGAETQYFGPGTRLLVL.

The CDR3 nucleotides read TGTGCCAGCAGTTCACAGGGGGCATTTAGGAATGAGCAGTTCTTC. It is translated as CASSSQGAFRNEQFF. This chain links TRBV2 with TRBJ2-1; TRBD1 matches 9 bases. The germline CDR1 and CDR2 sequences are SNHLY and FYNNEI. This CDR3 is built from 15 residues. The V and J ends lost 5 bases and 7 bases, in that order; junction bases with no gene match: 9.

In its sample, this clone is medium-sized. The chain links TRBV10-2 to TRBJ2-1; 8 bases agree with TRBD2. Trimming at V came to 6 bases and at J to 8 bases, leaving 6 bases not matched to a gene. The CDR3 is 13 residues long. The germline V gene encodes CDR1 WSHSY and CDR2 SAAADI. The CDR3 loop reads CASRPGGSDEQFF. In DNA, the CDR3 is TGCGCCAGCAGGCCGGGAGGGTCGGATGAGCAGTTCTTC.

This chain's CDR3 is CATSIRFSETQYF. Here the CDR3 DNA reads TGTGCCACCAGCATCCGGTTTTCAGAGACCCAGTACTTC. V is TRBV15 and J is TRBJ2-5; no reliable D call. The germline gives CDR1 LNHNV, CDR2 YYDKDF (reference sequence). V was trimmed by 4 bases and J by 4 bases, leaving 10 bases between them. CDR3 length equals 13 residues.

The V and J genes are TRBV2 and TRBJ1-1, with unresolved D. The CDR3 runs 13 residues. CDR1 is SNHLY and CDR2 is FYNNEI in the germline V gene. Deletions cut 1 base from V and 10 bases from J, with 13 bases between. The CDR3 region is CASSEEIETRAFF. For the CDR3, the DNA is TGTGCCAGCAGTGAAGAGATTGAAACTAGAGCTTTCTTT.

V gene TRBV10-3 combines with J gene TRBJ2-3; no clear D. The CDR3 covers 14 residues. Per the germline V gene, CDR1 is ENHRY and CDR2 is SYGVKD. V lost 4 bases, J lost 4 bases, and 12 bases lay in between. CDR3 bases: TGTGCCATCAGTGCGCCCTCCTCCCCAGATACGCAGTATTTT. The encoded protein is CAISAPSSPDTQYF.

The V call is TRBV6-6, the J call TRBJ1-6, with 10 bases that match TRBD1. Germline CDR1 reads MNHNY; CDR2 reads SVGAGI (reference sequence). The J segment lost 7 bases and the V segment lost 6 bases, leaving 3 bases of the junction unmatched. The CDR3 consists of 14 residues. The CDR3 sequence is CASSRDRGNSPLHF. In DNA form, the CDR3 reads TGTGCCAGCAGCCGGGACAGGGGAAATTCACCCCTCCACTTT.

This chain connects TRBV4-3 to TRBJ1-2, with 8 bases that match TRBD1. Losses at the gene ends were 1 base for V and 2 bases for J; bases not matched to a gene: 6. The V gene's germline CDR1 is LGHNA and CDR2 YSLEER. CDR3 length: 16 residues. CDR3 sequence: CASSQGQGTQNYGYTF. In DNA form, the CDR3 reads TGCGCCAGCAGCCAAGGACAGGGGACACAGAACTATGGCTACACCTTC.

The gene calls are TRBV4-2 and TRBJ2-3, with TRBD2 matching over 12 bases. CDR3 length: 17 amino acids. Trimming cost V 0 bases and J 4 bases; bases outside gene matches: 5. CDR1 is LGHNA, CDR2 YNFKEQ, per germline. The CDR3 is CASSQDWLAGGPDTQYF. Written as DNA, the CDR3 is TGTGCCAGCAGCCAAGATTGGCTAGCGGGGGGGCCAGATACGCAGTATTTT.

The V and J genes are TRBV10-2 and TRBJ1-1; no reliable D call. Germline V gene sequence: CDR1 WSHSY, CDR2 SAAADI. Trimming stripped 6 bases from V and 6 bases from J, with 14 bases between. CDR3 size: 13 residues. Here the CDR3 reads CASRYQASAEAFF. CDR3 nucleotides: TGCGCCAGCAGATACCAGGCGAGCGCTGAAGCTTTCTTT.

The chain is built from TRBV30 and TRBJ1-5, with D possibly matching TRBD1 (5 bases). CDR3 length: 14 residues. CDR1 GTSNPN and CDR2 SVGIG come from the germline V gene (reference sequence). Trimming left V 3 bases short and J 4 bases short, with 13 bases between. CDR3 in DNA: TGTGCCTGGAGGGCACAGGACTTTAATCAGCCCCAGCATTTT. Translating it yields CAWRAQDFNQPQHF.

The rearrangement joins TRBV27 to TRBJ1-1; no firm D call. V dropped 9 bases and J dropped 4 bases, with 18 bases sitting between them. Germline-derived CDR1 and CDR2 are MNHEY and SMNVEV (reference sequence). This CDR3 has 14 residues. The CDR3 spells CASYPPAPGTEAFF. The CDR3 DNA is TGTGCCAGTTACCCCCCCGCGCCCGGCACTGAAGCTTTCTTT.

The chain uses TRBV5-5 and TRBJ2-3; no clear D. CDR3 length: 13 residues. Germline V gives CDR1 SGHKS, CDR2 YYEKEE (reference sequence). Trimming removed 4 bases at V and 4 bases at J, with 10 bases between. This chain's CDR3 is CASSRQAPDTQYF. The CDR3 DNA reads TGTGCCAGCAGCAGGCAGGCTCCAGATACGCAGTATTTT. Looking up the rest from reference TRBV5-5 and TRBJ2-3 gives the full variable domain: DAGVTQSPTHLIKTRGQQVTLRCSPISGHKSVSWYQQVLGQGPQFIFQYYEKEERGRGNFPDRFSARQFPNYSSELNVNALLLGDSALYLCASSRQAPDTQYFGPGTRLTVL.

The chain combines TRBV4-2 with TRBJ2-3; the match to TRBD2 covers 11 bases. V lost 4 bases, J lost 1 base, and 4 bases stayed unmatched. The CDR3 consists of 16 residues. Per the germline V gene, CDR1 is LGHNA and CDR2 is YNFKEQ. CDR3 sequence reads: CASSLSGGAGTDTQYF. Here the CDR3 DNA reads TGTGCCAGCAGCCTTAGCGGGGGGGCCGGCACAGATACGCAGTATTTT.

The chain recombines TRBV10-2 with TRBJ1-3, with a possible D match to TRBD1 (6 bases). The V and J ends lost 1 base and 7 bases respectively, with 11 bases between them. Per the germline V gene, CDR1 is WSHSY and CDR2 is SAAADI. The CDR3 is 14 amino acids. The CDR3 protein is CASSELGARNTIYF. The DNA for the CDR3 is TGCGCCAGCAGTGAGTTGGGGGCGCGGAACACCATATATTTT.

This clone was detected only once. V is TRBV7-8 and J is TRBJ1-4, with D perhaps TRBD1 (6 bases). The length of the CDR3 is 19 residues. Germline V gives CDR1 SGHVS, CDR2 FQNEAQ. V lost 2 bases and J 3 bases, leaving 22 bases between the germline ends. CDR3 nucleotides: TGTGCCAGCAGCTTAACGGGCATCACAGGGTTAGGTTCTAATGAAAAACTGTTTTTT. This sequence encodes CASSLTGITGLGSNEKLFF.